This T cell receptor beta chain is drawn from a study of blood T cell repertoires in COVID-19. Across the whole study: The samples span acute and convalescent COVID-19 from the United States, Italy and Spain.

Participants came from 24 US areas, aged roughly 18 to 95 years. Participant reports of clinical history set cohort assignment. Source study methods: Reference gene primer amplification gave nucleated cell count estimates. Clones were read by immunoSEQ multiplex PCR, and TCRdb kept only the in-frame ones, dropping some. V and J calls and clone size are copied from that table; D and trimming were computed from the DNA. The sample carries approximately 320,000 clones, 90% recorded once. The clonotype was recovered from a man in his 60s who had recovered from COVID-19. The sequencing sample was made of PBMCs or T cells enriched from blood (not recorded which).

The CDR3 region is CASGLVGGWRTEAFF. As DNA, the CDR3 is TGTGCTAGTGGTTTGGTAGGTGGATGGAGGACTGAAGCTTTCTTT. The chain uses TRBV12-5 and TRBJ1-1; D is undetermined. The CDR3 has 15 residues. Trimming pared 0 bases from V and 5 bases from J, leaving 13 bases between. The germline V gene has CDR1 LGHNT and CDR2 FRNRAP.